This T cell receptor (beta chain) was sequenced for a study of blood T cell repertoires in COVID-19. Study-wide background: Samples taken during acute and convalescent COVID-19 were collected in the United States, Italy and Spain.

The table came from immunoSEQ multiplex PCR; TCRdb's copy has only in-frame clones and leaves some out. The sample yields some 460,000 clones, around 90% seen once. This clonotype originated in a woman aged 18-30 years who had recovered from COVID-19. Sequences were obtained from PBMCs or T cells enriched from blood (not recorded which).

This chain's CDR3 is CASSFQRGAKLSGANVLTF. The CDR3 DNA is TGTGCCAGCAGCTTCCAGCGGGGGGCAAAACTTTCTGGGGCCAACGTCCTGACTTTC. The rearrangement links TRBV7-6 to TRBJ2-6; 9 bases align to TRBD2. Trimming took 3 bases from V and 1 from J; bases not matched to a gene: 10. The CDR3 has 19 residues. From germline, CDR1 is SGHVS and CDR2 FNYEAQ.